These T cell receptor beta chains were read from a single sample in a study of blood T cell repertoires in COVID-19. The method was immunoSEQ multiplex PCR; TCRdb's version includes in-frame clones alone and lacks a portion of them. The data contain about 120,000 clones, around 82% of them singletons. The sequenced material came from peripheral blood. The receptors stem from a human donor in a cohort sampled during active COVID-19. Both conserved end residues are part of each CDR3. D genes are given only for firm matches. For some rows the clone size is stated as once, few or many, or as a class when expanded; others skip it.

TRBV4-3	-	14	-	TRBJ2-7	CASSQETGVYEQYF	TGCGCCAGCAGCCAAGAAACAGGCGTCTACGAGCAGTACTTC
TRBV19	-	12	-	TRBJ1-2	CASSPRENGYTF	TGTGCCAGTAGTCCGAGGGAGAATGGCTACACCTTC
TRBV9	-	16	TRBD1	TRBJ2-1	CASSVGQGGFENEQFF	TGTGCCAGCAGCGTCGGACAGGGGGGGTTTGAGAATGAGCAGTTCTTC
TRBV11-3	-	16	TRBD2	TRBJ2-3	CASSLVAGGVTDTQYF	TGTGCCAGCAGCTTAGTCGCCGGGGGGGTCACAGATACGCAGTATTTT
TRBV6-5	-	14	-	TRBJ1-1	CASSRVGGNTEAFF	TGTGCCAGCAGTCGGGTAGGGGGGAACACTGAAGCTTTCTTT
TRBV19	-	14	TRBD2	TRBJ2-7	CASSGSGGRYEQYF	TGTGCCAGTAGTGGTAGCGGGGGGCGGTACGAGCAGTACTTC
TRBV27	-	14	-	TRBJ1-5	CASSDSSSNQPQHF	TGTGCCAGCAGTGACAGTTCTAGCAATCAGCCCCAGCATTTT
TRBV6-6	-	13	TRBD1	TRBJ2-7	CASQTGNSYEQYF	TGTGCCAGCCAGACAGGGAACTCCTACGAGCAGTACTTC
TRBV5-1	-	15	TRBD1	TRBJ2-5	CASSRGDRIQETQYF	TGCGCCAGCAGCCGCGGGGACAGGATCCAAGAGACCCAGTACTTC
TRBV28	-	13	-	TRBJ1-1	CASTREGNTEAFF	TGTGCCAGCACTAGGGAGGGGAACACTGAAGCTTTCTTT
TRBV11-3	-	13	-	TRBJ2-3	CASSLNVEDTQYF	TGTGCCAGCAGCTTAAATGTGGAGGATACGCAGTATTTT
TRBV7-2	-	15	-	TRBJ2-5	CASSPRGLAGETQYF	TGTGCCAGCAGCCCTCGGGGGTTGGCGGGAGAGACCCAGTACTTC
TRBV28	-	13	-	TRBJ2-2	CASSQEDTGELFF	TGTGCCAGCAGCCAGGAGGACACCGGGGAGCTGTTTTTT
TRBV7-9	-	16	-	TRBJ1-4	CASSLTHTGSNEKLFF	TGTGCCAGCAGCTTAACTCATACGGGGTCGAATGAAAAACTGTTTTTT
TRBV6-2/TRBV6-3	-	20	-	TRBJ2-7	CASSYSRRGGPSQTDYEQYF	TGTGCCAGCAGTTATTCGAGGAGGGGGGGGCCGTCCCAGACCGACTACGAGCAGTACTTC
TRBV11-1	-	15	TRBD2	TRBJ2-7	CASSFPTSGVYEQYF	TGTGCCAGCAGCTTTCCGACTAGCGGGGTGTACGAGCAGTACTTC
TRBV12-1	-	13	-	TRBJ2-5	CASSFAQGKTQYF	TGTGCCAGCAGCTTTGCGCAGGGGAAGACCCAGTACTTC
TRBV6-2/TRBV6-3	-	16	TRBD1	TRBJ2-1	CASSYPPQGNYNEQFF	TGTGCCAGCAGTTACCCACCACAGGGGAACTACAATGAGCAGTTCTTC
TRBV19	few	16	-	TRBJ1-3	CASSPQGPNSGNTIYF	TGTGCCAGTAGTCCGCAGGGGCCCAACTCTGGAAACACCATATATTTT
TRBV5-1	-	15	TRBD2	TRBJ2-1	CASSLVAGGRNEQFF	TGCGCCAGCAGCTTGGTTGCGGGGGGGCGAAATGAGCAGTTCTTC
TRBV5-6	-	18	TRBD2	TRBJ2-1	CASTPRGARAGGHYEQFF	TGTGCCAGCACCCCTCGGGGGGCACGGGCGGGGGGGCACTATGAGCAGTTCTTC
TRBV7-7	-	16	TRBD2	TRBJ2-5	CASSPIGTSGAETQYF	TGTGCCAGCAGTCCTATTGGTACTAGCGGGGCAGAGACCCAGTACTTC
TRBV5-1	-	16	-	TRBJ2-7	CASSLVSGQTYGEQYF	TGCGCCAGCAGCTTGGTCTCAGGGCAGACCTATGGTGAGCAGTACTTC
TRBV20-1	few	11	-	TRBJ2-5	CSAFDSETQYF	TGCAGTGCCTTTGACTCTGAGACCCAGTACTTC
TRBV6-5	once	14	-	TRBJ2-7	CASSYGRGVYEQYF	TGTGCCAGCAGTTACGGCAGGGGGGTATACGAGCAGTACTTC
TRBV15	-	16	TRBD2	TRBJ2-5	CATSSHLAGTQETQYF	TGTGCCACCAGCTCGCATCTAGCGGGGACGCAAGAGACCCAGTACTTC